The 21 T cell receptor beta chains reported below all come from one sample, sequenced in a study of blood T cell repertoires in COVID-19. Profiling relied on immunoSEQ multiplex PCR, and the TCRdb table lists in-frame clones only, not all of them. The data show 250,000 to 350,000 clones, 86% seen once. Sequencing was done on a sample of PBMCs or T cells enriched from blood (not recorded which). All receptors derive from a woman between 18 and 29 years old who had recovered from COVID-19.

The V call is TRBV15, the J call TRBJ2-7; D unclear. With 0 bases removed from V and 0 bases from J, the gap between germline ends came to 9 bases. The CDR3 extends over 15 amino acids. Germline lookup yields CDR1 LNHNV and CDR2 YYDKDF (reference sequence). DNA of the CDR3: TGTGCCACCAGCAGAGATGCCGCAGGCTCCTACGAGCAGTACTTC. This gives the protein CATSRDAAGSYEQYF.

This chain joins TRBV4-2 and TRBJ2-3, with TRBD2 as a possible D gene (6 bases). Trimming took 0 bases from V and 3 from J, leaving 25 bases between them. The CDR3 totals 20 residues. Germline V gives CDR1 LGHNA, CDR2 YNFKEQ. CDR3 loop: CASSQDRSKRTGRATDTQYF. The CDR3 DNA is TGTGCCAGCAGCCAAGATAGATCTAAGCGAACCGGGAGAGCTACAGATACGCAGTATTTT.

The V and J genes are TRBV27 and TRBJ1-1; a weak D match, TRBD1 (5 bases). With 5 bases removed from V and 3 bases from J, the gap between germline ends came to 10 bases. The germline V gene has CDR1 MNHEY and CDR2 SMNVEV (reference sequence). This CDR3 has 13 amino acids. CDR3 in amino acids: CASSTTGDTEAFF. The DNA for the CDR3 is TGTGCCAGCAGTACTACAGGAGACACTGAAGCTTTCTTT.

The J gene is TRBJ2-1, the V gene TRBV24-1; 10 nucleotides line up with TRBD2. CDR1 and CDR2 (germline): KGHDR, SFDVKD. The CDR3 spans 14 residues. The junction had 5 bases not matched to a gene; V was cut back by 7 bases and J by 6 bases. CDR3 sequence: CATSGTSAGNEQFF. The CDR3 nucleotides read TGTGCCACCAGCGGGACTAGCGCTGGCAATGAGCAGTTCTTC.

CDR3 protein: CASSLRSTSGRYNEQFF. CDR3 bases: TGTGCCAGCAGCTTACGATCGACTAGCGGACGTTACAATGAGCAGTTCTTC. The chain employs TRBV11-2 and TRBJ2-1; 9 bases agree with TRBD2. In germline, CDR1 is SGHAT, CDR2 FQNNGV. V lost 2 bases to trimming and J lost 4 bases; unmatched junction nucleotides: 9. The CDR3 totals 17 residues.

The gene calls are TRBV18 and TRBJ2-3, with D possibly TRBD2 on 6 matching bases. Germline CDR1 reads KGHSH; CDR2 reads LQKENI. With 4 bases removed from V and 2 bases from J, the gap between germline ends came to 13 bases. This CDR3 spans 15 amino acids. The CDR3: CASSRDFENTDTQYF. The CDR3 nucleotides are TGTGCCAGCTCACGGGACTTCGAGAACACAGATACGCAGTATTTT.

J is TRBJ2-6 and V is TRBV29-1; perhaps TRBD1 as D (5 bases). Trimming removed 4 bases at V and 1 base at J, with 5 bases between. The CDR3 spans 13 residues. Germline assignment: CDR1 SQVTM and CDR2 ANQGSEA. CDR3 sequence: CSVGQSGANVLTF. Written as DNA, the CDR3 is TGCAGCGTTGGACAGTCTGGGGCCAACGTCCTGACTTTC.

The sample holds one count of this clone. DNA of the CDR3: TGTGCCATCAGTCCCCAGACGACAGGGGTCGGCTATGGCTACACCTTC. Encoded protein: CAISPQTTGVGYGYTF. The chain joins TRBV10-3 to TRBJ1-2, with TRBD1 matching 8 bases. With V trimmed by 5 bases and J by 4 bases, 12 bases remained unmatched. The germline CDR1 and CDR2 sequences are ENHRY and SYGVKD. The CDR3 has 16 amino acids.

The chain is built from TRBV21-1 and TRBJ2-7; the table calls TRBD2, which could not be checked here. TRBV21-1 is deemed a pseudogene. This CDR3 has 16 amino acids. The DNA of the CDR3 is TGTGCCAGCAGCAAAAGGAGGCGCGGTGAGTTTGAGGAGCAGTACTTC. Its protein product is CASSKRRRGEFEEQYF.

This CDR3 is CSADREPFYNEQFF. DNA of the CDR3: TGCAGCGCAGACCGGGAGCCGTTCTACAATGAGCAGTTCTTC. The chain couples TRBV29-1 to TRBJ2-1; TRBD2 is a possible D gene (6 bases). Germline values: CDR1 SQVTM, CDR2 ANQGSEA. The CDR3 is 14 amino acids. Trimming left V 7 bases short and J 3 bases short, with 16 bases between.

This chain joins TRBV11-2 and TRBJ2-7; tentative D call: TRBD2 (5 bases). CDR1 SGHAT and CDR2 FQNNGV come from the germline V gene. The CDR3 is 12 amino acids. V dropped 5 bases and J dropped 6 bases, with 11 bases sitting between them. The DNA of the CDR3 is TGTGCCAGCAGCCCCGCCGGGGTCGAGCAGTACTTC. Its translation is CASSPAGVEQYF. Combining the CDR3 with reference TRBV11-2 and TRBJ2-7 gives the whole variable domain EAGVAQSPRYKIIEKRQSVAFWCNPISGHATLYWYQQILGQGPKLLIQFQNNGVVDDSQLPKDRFSAERLKGVDSTLKIQPAKLEDSAVYLCASSPAGVEQYFGPGTRLTVT.

This clone came up once. The genes are TRBV12-5 and TRBJ1-2; D gene ambiguous. The CDR3 totals 12 residues. Between the trimmed V and J ends, which lost 8 bases and 10 bases, there was a span of 17 bases. CDR1 is LGHNT and CDR2 is FRNRAP in the germline V gene. This chain's CDR3 is CASSLLGSDYTF. CDR3 nucleotide sequence: TGTGCTAGTTCCCTCCTGGGCTCAGACTACACCTTC.

The chain links TRBV4-1 to TRBJ1-1; D not certain. The CDR3 loop spans 13 amino acids. V lost 0 bases and J lost 7, with 9 bases in between. Looked up from germline, CDR1 is MGHRA and CDR2 is YSYEKL. DNA for the CDR3: TGCGCCAGCAGCCAAGAGATAGGAGATGAAGCTTTCTTT. Translation: CASSQEIGDEAFF.

The chain combines TRBV6-5 with TRBJ1-2, with a possible D match to TRBD1 (6 bases). V dropped 0 bases and J dropped 3 bases, with 11 bases sitting between them. The CDR3 contains 15 residues. Germline assignment: CDR1 MNHEY and CDR2 SVGAGI. The CDR3 here is CASSYSSRGYYGYTF. The DNA for the CDR3 is TGTGCCAGCAGTTACTCGTCGAGGGGGTACTATGGCTACACCTTC.

The genes are TRBV2 and TRBJ1-1; D is undetermined. Trimming pared 7 bases from V and 1 base from J, leaving 10 bases between. CDR3 length: 13 amino acids. Germline V gives CDR1 SNHLY, CDR2 FYNNEI. Here the CDR3 DNA reads TGTGCCAGCAACGCAGATACGAACACTGAAGCTTTCTTT. Its translation is CASNADTNTEAFF.

This chain uses TRBV28 with TRBJ1-2, with a weak D call TRBD1 (6 bases). The V end lost 7 bases, the J end lost 2 bases, and 23 bases lay between the germline ends. Germline V lookup: CDR1 MDHEN, CDR2 SYDVKM. CDR3 length: 17 amino acids. CDR3 nucleotides: TGTGCCAGCACCTTAGGGGGGGAGCCTCAAACCAACTATGGCTACACCTTC. This sequence encodes CASTLGGEPQTNYGYTF.

V usage is TRBV18 and J usage is TRBJ2-1; 7 bases align to TRBD2. CDR1 and CDR2 from the germline V gene are KGHSH and LQKENI. The CDR3 sequence is 16 residues long. The trim removed 3 bases at V and 4 bases at J, leaving 9 bases unmatched. CDR3 loop: CASSPPSGHNYNEQFF. As DNA, the CDR3 is TGTGCCAGCTCACCGCCTAGCGGACATAATTACAATGAGCAGTTCTTC. Full variable domain (rest looked up from reference TRBV18 and TRBJ2-1): NAGVMQNPRHLVRRRGQEARLRCSPMKGHSHVYWYRQLPEEGLKFMVYLQKENIIDESGMPKERFSAEFPKEGPSILRIQQVVRGDSAAYFCASSPPSGHNYNEQFFGPGTRLTVL.

The genes are TRBV28 and TRBJ1-5, with TRBD1 matching over 11 bases. V dropped 2 bases and J dropped 9; count of bases not matched to a gene: 3. The germline V gene has CDR1 MDHEN and CDR2 SYDVKM. The length of the CDR3 is 14 residues. The CDR3 loop reads CASSLTGQGVPQHF. In nucleotides, the CDR3 is TGTGCCAGCAGTTTAACGGGACAGGGGGTGCCCCAGCATTTT.

The sample holds a few counts of this clone. The rearrangement joins TRBV6-5 to TRBJ1-2, with 11 bases identical to TRBD1. Looked up from germline, CDR1 is MNHEY and CDR2 is SVGAGI. V was pared by 4 bases and J by 3 bases, with 4 bases of the junction left unmatched. This CDR3 is 15 amino acids long. CDR3 sequence (DNA): TGTGCCAGCAGTTCCCCGGGACAGGGGGACTATGGCTACACCTTC. Translation: CASSSPGQGDYGYTF.

The rearrangement uses TRBV9 and TRBJ2-1, with D uncertain. This CDR3 has 8 residues. The germline CDR1 and CDR2 sequences are SGDLS and YYNGEE. With 7 bases removed from V and 12 bases from J, the gap between germline ends came to 5 bases. The CDR3 bases are TGTGCCAGCCCTAGGCAGTTCTTC. Translated, it gives CASPRQFF.

This clone was found once. The CDR3 bases are TGTGCCTGGGCTGACAGGGTAATCTATGGCTACACCTTC. It yields the protein CAWADRVIYGYTF. J is TRBJ1-2 and V is TRBV30; 7 bases fit TRBD1. The CDR3 loop spans 13 amino acids. CDR1 and CDR2 from the germline V gene are GTSNPN and SVGIG (reference sequence). The ends lost 5 bases at V and 4 bases at J; junction bases unmatched: 7.